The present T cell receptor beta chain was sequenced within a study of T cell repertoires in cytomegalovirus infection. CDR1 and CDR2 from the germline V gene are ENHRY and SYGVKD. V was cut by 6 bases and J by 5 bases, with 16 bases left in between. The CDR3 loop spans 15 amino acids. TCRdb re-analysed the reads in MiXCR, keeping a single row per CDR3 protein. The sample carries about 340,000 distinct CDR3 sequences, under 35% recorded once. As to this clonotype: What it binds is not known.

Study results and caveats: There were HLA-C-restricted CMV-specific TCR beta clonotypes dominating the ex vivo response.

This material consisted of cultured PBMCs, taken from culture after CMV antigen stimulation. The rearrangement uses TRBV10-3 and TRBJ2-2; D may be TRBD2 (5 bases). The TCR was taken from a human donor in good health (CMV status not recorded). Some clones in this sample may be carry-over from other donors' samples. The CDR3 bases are TGTGCCATCAGCTCCGGGAAACTAAAGACCGGGGAGCTGTTTTTT. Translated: CAISSGKLKTGELFF.